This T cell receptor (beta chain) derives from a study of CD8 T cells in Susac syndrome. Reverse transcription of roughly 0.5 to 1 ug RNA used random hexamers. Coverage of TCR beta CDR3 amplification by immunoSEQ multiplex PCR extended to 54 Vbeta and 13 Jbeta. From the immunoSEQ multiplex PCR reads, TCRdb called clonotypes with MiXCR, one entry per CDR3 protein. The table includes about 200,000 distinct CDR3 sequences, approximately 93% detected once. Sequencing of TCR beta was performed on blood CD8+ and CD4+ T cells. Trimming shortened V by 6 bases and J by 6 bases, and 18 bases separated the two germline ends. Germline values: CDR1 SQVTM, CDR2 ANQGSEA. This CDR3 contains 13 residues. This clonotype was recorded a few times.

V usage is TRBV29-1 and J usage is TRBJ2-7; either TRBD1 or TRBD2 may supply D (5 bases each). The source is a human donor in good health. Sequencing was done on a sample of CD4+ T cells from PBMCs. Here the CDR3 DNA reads TGCAGCGTGGTTCGGGACCGGCGGTCCGAGCAGTACTTC. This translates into CSVVRDRRSEQYF.